The 26 T cell receptor beta chains presented below share a single source sample, sequenced in a study of blood T cell repertoires in COVID-19. Clones were read by immunoSEQ multiplex PCR, and TCRdb kept only the in-frame ones, dropping some. The sample holds roughly 350,000 clones, over 75% seen once. Sequenced sample: peripheral blood. Every receptor here comes from a woman aged 25 to 39 with COVID-19, enrolled during active disease.

On this clone itself: This same CDR3 is encoded by further DNA sequences in the sample. The chain uses TRBV12-3 or TRBV12-4 and TRBJ2-2, with D hard to call. The CDR3 runs to 13 residues. Trimming stripped 3 bases from V and 4 bases from J, with 6 bases between. The CDR3 loop reads CASSLRSTGELFF. CDR3 nucleotide sequence: TGTGCCAGCAGTTTGAGAAGCACCGGGGAGCTGTTTTTT.

A note on this clone: A junction boundary mismatches the germline segment, possibly from a read error. V gene TRBV4-1 combines with J gene TRBJ2-1, with 10 bases matching TRBD2. In germline, CDR1 is MGHRA, CDR2 YSYEKL. The length of the CDR3 is 12 residues. Written as DNA, the CDR3 is TGCGCCAGCAGCCAAGTAGCGGGAGGTGAGGTCTTC. Its translation is CASSQVAGGEVF.

V and J are TRBV14 and TRBJ1-5, with TRBD1 as a possible D gene (5 bases). Germline CDR1 reads SGHDN; CDR2 reads FVKESK. CDR3 size: 13 residues. V lost 5 bases and J 7 bases, leaving 12 bases between the germline ends. The CDR3 sequence: CASSLQVDQPQHF. The DNA of the CDR3 is TGTGCCAGCAGCTTACAGGTGGACCAGCCCCAGCATTTT.

This chain links TRBV6-5 with TRBJ1-2, with 8 nucleotides matching TRBD1. Trimming at V came to 7 bases and at J to 3 bases, leaving 10 bases not matched to a gene. There are 15 residues in the CDR3. Germline-derived CDR1 and CDR2 are MNHEY and SVGAGI. CDR3 sequence: CASNRQGRVDYGYTF. CDR3 nucleotide sequence: TGTGCCAGCAACCGACAGGGGAGAGTCGACTATGGCTACACCTTC.

J is TRBJ2-1 and V is TRBV5-3; the match to TRBD2 covers 8 bases. TRBV5-3 is filed as an ORF, its function uncertain. J lost 8 bases, V lost 4 bases, and 20 bases had no gene match. This CDR3 comprises 18 residues. The chain's CDR3 is CARSPTPSGRAYRDEQFF. CDR3 bases: TGTGCCAGAAGCCCGACCCCTAGCGGGCGTGCATACAGGGATGAGCAGTTCTTC.

The chain has TRBV10-3 and TRBJ2-7; TRBD1 matches 8 bases. The CDR3 has 15 residues. Germline CDR1 is ENHRY and CDR2 is SYGVKD. V lost 4 bases to trimming and J lost 6 bases; unmatched junction nucleotides: 11. CDR3 protein: CAISGSTGVLGEQYF. The CDR3 coding sequence is TGTGCCATCAGTGGTTCGACAGGGGTCCTCGGCGAGCAGTACTTC.

This rearrangement joins TRBV7-2 to TRBJ1-4, with D uncertain. Germline CDR1 reads SGHTA; CDR2 reads FQGNSA. Trimming cost V 0 bases and J 8 bases, with 16 bases left between them. The CDR3 has 16 amino acids. The CDR3 here is CASSLALTPVREKLFF. The CDR3 DNA reads TGTGCCAGCAGCTTAGCGCTAACCCCCGTCCGGGAAAAACTGTTTTTT.

The gene calls are TRBV19 and TRBJ2-1; 9 bases align to TRBD1. This CDR3 has 14 residues. Looked up from germline, CDR1 is LNHDA and CDR2 is SQIVND (reference sequence). The trim removed 4 bases at V and 7 bases at J, leaving 5 bases unmatched. The CDR3 reads CASSTGQGRNEQFF. The CDR3 bases are TGTGCCAGTAGTACCGGACAGGGGAGGAATGAGCAGTTCTTC.

This sequence joins TRBV28 and TRBJ2-1, with 10 bases identical to TRBD2. J was trimmed by 5 bases and V by 5 bases; bases with no gene match: 6. The CDR3 loop spans 15 amino acids. The germline gives CDR1 MDHEN, CDR2 SYDVKM. CDR3 protein: CASSLTSGPNNEQFF. The CDR3 bases are TGTGCCAGCAGTCTGACTAGCGGGCCTAACAATGAGCAGTTCTTC.

The rearrangement joins TRBV3-1 (or the pseudogene TRBV3-2) to TRBJ2-2; 7 bases match TRBD2. V lost 2 bases, J lost 0 bases, and 0 bases stayed unmatched. Germline CDR1 reads LGHDT; CDR2 reads YNNKEL (reference sequence). The CDR3 spans 15 residues. The CDR3 spells CASSQSGTNTGELFF. As DNA, the CDR3 is TGTGCCAGCAGCCAAAGCGGGACGAACACCGGGGAGCTGTTTTTT.

V gene TRBV7-5 combines with J gene TRBJ2-3; the tabulated D call, TRBD2, remains unverified against the DNA. TRBV7-5 is recorded as a pseudogene. The CDR3 contains 14 residues. The DNA of the CDR3 is TGTGTCAGAAGCCTGATCTGGGCGGGGAATACGCAGTATTTT. Its protein is CVRSLIWAGNTQYF.

This clone was counted a single time. The chain joins TRBV7-3 to TRBJ2-3, with unresolved D. The germline V gene has CDR1 SGHTA and CDR2 FQGTGA. V dropped 8 bases and J dropped 1 base, with 10 bases sitting between them. The CDR3 runs to 13 residues. For the CDR3, the DNA is TGTGCCAGCGGTAGACAAGGCACAGATACGCAGTATTTT. Amino acid sequence: CASGRQGTDTQYF.

The CDR3 nucleotides are TGTGCCAGCAGTTTACTGGGACAGGGAACCTACGAGCAGTACTTC. Translating gives CASSLLGQGTYEQYF. The rearrangement joins TRBV27 to TRBJ2-7; 9 bases agree with TRBD1. There are 15 residues in the CDR3. Germline V gene lookup returns CDR1 MNHEY and CDR2 SMNVEV (reference sequence). V was clipped by 2 bases and J by 2 bases; unmatched bases: 4.

About this clone: Other DNA sequences within the sample encode an identical CDR3. The rearrangement links TRBV6-5 to TRBJ2-1, with 7 bases identical to TRBD1. Germline CDR1 MNHEY, CDR2 SVGAGI. The CDR3 sequence is 15 residues long. Trimming took 0 bases from V and 3 from J; bases not matched to a gene: 2. The CDR3 coding sequence is TGTGCCAGCAGTTACTCTGCAGGGGGCTACAATGAGCAGTTCTTC. Translated: CASSYSAGGYNEQFF.

This clone turned up a few times. The chain has TRBV6-2 or TRBV6-3 and TRBJ2-2; 7 bases line up with TRBD1. The CDR3 is 15 residues long. J was trimmed by 3 bases and V by 4 bases; bases with no gene match: 5. Germline loops: CDR1 MNHEY, CDR2 SVGEGT. This CDR3 is CASSSGQAYTGELFF. The CDR3 nucleotides are TGTGCCAGCAGTTCCGGACAGGCCTACACCGGGGAGCTGTTTTTT.

This clone has more than one count but fewer than ten. The same CDR3 is also encoded by other DNA sequences in this sample. The chain uses TRBV5-1 and TRBJ1-1; 8 bases are a match to TRBD1. V was clipped by 3 bases and J by 2 bases; unmatched bases: 3. The germline CDR1 and CDR2 sequences are SGHRS and YFSETQ. The CDR3 contains 14 residues. The CDR3 nucleotides are TGCGCCAGCAGCTCCGGGACAGGCAACACTGAAGCTTTCTTT. This sequence encodes CASSSGTGNTEAFF.

This chain links TRBV25-1 with TRBJ1-2, with 7 bases that match TRBD1. J gave up 4 bases and V 11 bases, and 13 bases lay outside the gene matches. This CDR3 has 14 residues. The germline V gene encodes CDR1 MGHDK and CDR2 SYGVNS. The CDR3 protein is CACFRPGTVYGYTF. The CDR3 bases are TGTGCCTGCTTTAGGCCCGGGACAGTCTATGGCTACACCTTC.

The chain recombines TRBV5-1 with TRBJ2-1; 9 bases are a match to TRBD2. With V trimmed by 4 bases and J by 12 bases, 8 bases remained unmatched. This CDR3 has 13 residues. Germline values: CDR1 SGHRS, CDR2 YFSETQ. CDR3 nucleotides: TGCGCCAGCAGCCCGCCGGGACTAGCAGGGCAGTTCTTC. Its protein is CASSPPGLAGQFF.

The chain joins TRBV9 to TRBJ1-1; TRBD1 might be the D (5 bases). This CDR3 contains 14 residues. The germline CDR1 and CDR2 sequences are SGDLS and YYNGEE. Trimming shortened V by 1 base and J by 5 bases, and 12 bases separated the two germline ends. CDR3 loop: CASSVLPGETEAFF. CDR3 DNA sequence: TGTGCCAGCAGCGTACTGCCGGGGGAGACTGAAGCTTTCTTT.

The gene calls are TRBV7-2 and TRBJ1-3; a weak D match, TRBD1 (5 bases). Germline V lookup: CDR1 SGHTA, CDR2 FQGNSA. V lost 2 bases, J lost 0 bases, and 14 bases lay in between. The CDR3 contains 17 residues. CDR3 residues: CASSLRGGRISGNTIYF. CDR3 nucleotide sequence: TGTGCCAGCAGCTTAAGGGGCGGACGGATCTCTGGAAACACCATATATTTT.

This clone appeared once. J is TRBJ2-7 and V is TRBV24-1, with TRBD2 matching 11 bases. V trimming: 4 bases; J trimming: 3 bases; junction bases outside the gene matches: 4. Germline lookup yields CDR1 KGHDR and CDR2 SFDVKD. The CDR3 spans 15 residues. Here the CDR3 reads CATSDSGTSGYEQYF. The CDR3, as DNA: TGTGCCACCAGTGACAGCGGGACTAGCGGCTACGAGCAGTACTTC.

DNA for the CDR3: TGTGCCAGCAGCTCCGGGACTAGTCAATTGAGGGCCAACGTCCTGACTTTC. Translated, it gives CASSSGTSQLRANVLTF. The genes are TRBV3-1 (or the pseudogene TRBV3-2) and TRBJ2-6, with 8 bases matching TRBD2. The CDR3 length is 17 residues. Germline CDR1 is LGHDT and CDR2 is YNNKEL (reference sequence). V lost 5 bases and J lost 5; bases outside the gene matches: 11.

The chain joins TRBV19 to TRBJ1-3; D unclear. The CDR3 is made up of 11 amino acids. V was clipped by 11 bases and J by 0 bases, with 5 bases between them. Germline V gene lookup returns CDR1 LNHDA and CDR2 SQIVND (reference sequence). The CDR3 DNA reads TGTGCCGCGCACTCTGGAAACACCATATATTTT. Protein: CAAHSGNTIYF.

The chain links TRBV27 to TRBJ2-3; perhaps TRBD2 as D (5 bases). The germline V gene encodes CDR1 MNHEY and CDR2 SMNVEV (reference sequence). Trimming left V 4 bases short and J 2 bases short, with 10 bases between. This CDR3 has 14 residues. The CDR3 loop reads CASSYVGNTDTQYF. The CDR3 DNA reads as TGTGCCAGCAGTTACGTCGGGAACACAGATACGCAGTATTTT.

This chain links TRBV11-2 with TRBJ1-6; 8 nucleotides agree with TRBD1. The trim removed 4 bases at V and 4 bases at J, leaving 3 bases unmatched. Germline CDR1 and CDR2: SGHAT and FQNNGV. The CDR3 totals 15 residues. The CDR3, as DNA: TGTGCCAGCAGCTCCTACAGGGGGTATAATTCACCCCTCCACTTT. Its translation: CASSSYRGYNSPLHF.

The chain links TRBV4-3 to TRBJ2-7; 7 nucleotides match TRBD2. This CDR3 has 15 residues. CDR1 is LGHNA and CDR2 is YSLEER in the germline V gene. The J segment lost 3 bases and the V segment lost 1 base, leaving 6 bases of the junction unmatched. The DNA of the CDR3 is TGCGCCAGCAGCCAAGGACTAGCCGGAAACTACGAGCAGTACTTC. Amino acids: CASSQGLAGNYEQYF.